This T cell receptor (beta chain) was captured by sequencing in a study of T-cell memory formation after mild COVID-19. TCRdb redid the calling of the 5' RACE reads with MiXCR, one entry per CDR3 protein. The sample shows some 450,000 distinct CDR3 sequences, roughly 18% of them seen only once. After removal of 1 base from V and 5 bases from J, the junction contained 10 bases not matched to a gene. Germline CDR1 and CDR2: SNHLY and FYNNEI. The CDR3 spans 16 residues. The clonotype comes from a man aged 18 to 29 who had mild COVID-19 (a few samples of this study predate the infection). Cell type and time point are not known. The rearrangement uses TRBV2 and TRBJ1-2, with 7 nucleotides matching TRBD1. The sequencing input was PBMCs or a T cell subset sorted from them (not recorded which). CDR3 in amino acids: CASSEEATGSEYGYTF. The CDR3 DNA sequence: TGTGCCAGCAGTGAAGAGGCGACAGGGTCGGAATATGGCTACACCTTC.